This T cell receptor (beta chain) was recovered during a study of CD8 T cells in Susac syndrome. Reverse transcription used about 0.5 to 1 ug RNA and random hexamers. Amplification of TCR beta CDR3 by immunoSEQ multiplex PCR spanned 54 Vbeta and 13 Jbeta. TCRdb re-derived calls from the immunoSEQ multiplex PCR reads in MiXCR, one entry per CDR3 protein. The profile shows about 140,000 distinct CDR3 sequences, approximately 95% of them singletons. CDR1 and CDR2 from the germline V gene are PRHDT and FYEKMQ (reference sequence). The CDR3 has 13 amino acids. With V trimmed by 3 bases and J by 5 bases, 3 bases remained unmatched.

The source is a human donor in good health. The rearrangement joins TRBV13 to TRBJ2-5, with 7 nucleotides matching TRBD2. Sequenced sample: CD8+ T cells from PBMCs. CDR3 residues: CASSFGEGETQYF. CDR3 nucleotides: TGTGCCAGCAGCTTTGGGGAGGGGGAGACCCAGTACTTC.